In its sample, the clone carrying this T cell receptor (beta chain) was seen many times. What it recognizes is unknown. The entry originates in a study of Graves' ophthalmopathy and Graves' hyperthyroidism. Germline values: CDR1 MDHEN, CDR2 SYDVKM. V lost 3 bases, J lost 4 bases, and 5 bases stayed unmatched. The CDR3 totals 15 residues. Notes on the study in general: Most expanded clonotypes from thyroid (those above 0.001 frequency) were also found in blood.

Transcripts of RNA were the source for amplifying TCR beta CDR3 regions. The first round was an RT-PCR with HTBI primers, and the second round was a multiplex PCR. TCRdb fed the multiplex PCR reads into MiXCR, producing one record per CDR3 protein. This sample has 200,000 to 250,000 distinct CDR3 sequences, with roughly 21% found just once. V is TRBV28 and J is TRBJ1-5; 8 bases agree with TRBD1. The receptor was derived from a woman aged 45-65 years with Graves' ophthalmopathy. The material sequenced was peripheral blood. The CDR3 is CASSFDRGPNQPQHF. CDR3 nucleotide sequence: TGTGCCAGCAGTTTTGACAGGGGCCCGAATCAGCCCCAGCATTTT.